The clone carrying this T cell receptor (beta chain) showed up just a few times. The antigen is not known. The length of the CDR3 is 16 residues. The V gene end was trimmed by 3 bases and the J gene end by 1 base; junction bases not matched to a gene: 6. Germline V gives CDR1 SNHLY, CDR2 FYNNEI. Treatment specified: roughly 11-day PBMC culture with coronavirus spike peptide pools or control peptides (ViraFEST assay). The authors cultured some 1.9 million PBMCs per well with about 9.6 IU/ml IL-2 and 8 to 10 ug/ml peptide pools. This sample is drawn from a study of vaccination and CD4 T cells after COVID-19. Study context: The peptides that stimulated the cells were overlapping spike peptides from SARS-CoV-2, HCoV-NL63, HCoV-OC43 and HCoV-229E.

Cultured CD4+ T cell DNA was sequenced using the Oncomine TCR Beta short-read assay. The genomic DNA was obtained from cultured CD4+ T cells by extraction with the QIAamp micro DNA kit. Each CDR3 protein gets one entry after TCRdb re-called the PCR reads with MiXCR. This sample has about 16,000 distinct CDR3 sequences, with less than 40% found just once. The V gene is TRBV2, the J gene TRBJ1-2; 9 nucleotides align to TRBD1. The source was CD4+ T cells from blood, cultured in vitro, collected before SARS-CoV-2 vaccination. This TCR was recovered from a human donor who received a COVID-19 vaccine. In DNA form, the CDR3 reads TGTGCCAGCAGTGATCCTCGGACAGGGGATAACTATGGCTACACCTTC. It is translated as CASSDPRTGDNYGYTF.